The 28 T cell receptor beta chains below were found in one sample sequenced in a study of vaccination and CD4 T cells after COVID-19. Treatment specified: roughly 10-day PBMC culture with coronavirus spike peptide pools or control peptides (ViraFEST assay). The antigens of these receptors remain unknown. The study sequenced cultured CD4+ T cell DNA using the Oncomine TCR Beta short-read assay. TCRdb processed the PCR reads anew with MiXCR; each CDR3 protein has one entry. The sample has 16,000 or so distinct CDR3 sequences, roughly 45% seen once; the top ten hold under 8%. This specimen consisted of CD4+ T cells from blood, cultured in vitro, obtained after SARS-CoV-2 vaccination. The receptors were sampled from a human donor who had recovered from COVID-19.

The V gene is TRBV20-1, the J gene TRBJ2-7, with 8 nucleotides matching TRBD1. Trimming removed 5 bases from V and 1 base from J; junction bases left unmatched: 10. Per the germline V gene, CDR1 is DFQATT and CDR2 is SNEGSKA (reference sequence). The CDR3 totals 15 residues. The CDR3, as DNA: TGCAGTGCTCCCACCGGACAGGGAGTGTCCTACGAGCAGTACTTC. Residues: CSAPTGQGVSYEQYF.

The J gene is TRBJ2-1, the V gene TRBV20-1; 10 nucleotides line up with TRBD2. V lost 8 bases, J lost 0 bases, and 10 bases stayed unmatched. Germline lookup yields CDR1 DFQATT and CDR2 SNEGSKA (reference sequence). The CDR3 spans 16 residues. The CDR3 protein is CSSNIRLAGSYNEQFF. In DNA, the CDR3 is TGCAGTTCAAACATCAGACTAGCGGGCTCCTACAATGAGCAGTTCTTC.

V usage is TRBV4-3 and J usage is TRBJ2-1; 7 nucleotides align to TRBD1. Losses at the gene ends were 3 bases for V and 5 bases for J; bases not matched to a gene: 4. The CDR3 totals 14 residues. Germline lookup yields CDR1 LGHNA and CDR2 YSLEER. The CDR3 spells CASSQGTVDNEQFF. CDR3 coding DNA: TGCGCCAGCAGCCAGGGGACAGTCGACAATGAGCAGTTCTTC.

The V call is TRBV12-3 or TRBV12-4, the J call TRBJ2-1; 9 positions match TRBD2. V gave up 3 bases and J gave up 7 bases; unmatched junction bases: 7. This CDR3 has 15 amino acids. The CDR3 spells CASSFVQREANEQFF. As DNA, the CDR3 is TGTGCCAGCAGTTTCGTCCAGCGGGAGGCTAATGAGCAGTTCTTC.

This clonotype was seen only a few times. The chain recombines TRBV7-2 with TRBJ1-5, with a possible D match to TRBD1 (5 bases). The germline V gene encodes CDR1 SGHTA and CDR2 FQGNSA. The length of the CDR3 is 14 residues. Trimming removed 4 bases at V and 6 bases at J, with 13 bases between. CDR3 in amino acids: CASSSGRARQPQHF. In DNA form, the CDR3 reads TGTGCCAGCAGCTCGGGACGGGCTCGTCAGCCCCAGCATTTT.

J is TRBJ1-1 and V is TRBV21-1. TRBV21-1 is a pseudogene locus. The CDR3 runs to 14 residues. CDR3 DNA: TGTGCCAGCAGCAAAAGTCTAGGGAACACTGAAGCTTTCTTT. The encoded protein is CASSKSLGNTEAFF.

J is TRBJ1-3 and V is TRBV28; the D is unclear. There are 13 residues in the CDR3. Trimming cost V 7 bases and J 0 bases, with 7 bases left between them. Per the germline V gene, CDR1 is MDHEN and CDR2 is SYDVKM. The CDR3 protein is CASKTYSGNTIYF. The CDR3 DNA follows: TGTGCCAGCAAAACCTACTCTGGAAACACCATATATTTT.

The chain joins TRBV28 to TRBJ2-1; D uncertain. The CDR3 has 13 amino acids. Germline CDR1 and CDR2: MDHEN and SYDVKM. V dropped 3 bases and J dropped 10 bases, with 13 bases sitting between them. The CDR3 loop reads CASSLSPRYEQFF. The CDR3 nucleotides are TGTGCCAGCAGTTTGTCCCCCCGGTACGAGCAGTTCTTC.

This CDR3 is CASTHPWDRTDTQYF. CDR3 bases: TGTGCCAGTACCCACCCCTGGGATCGCACAGATACGCAGTATTTT. The chain recombines TRBV19 with TRBJ2-3, with no clear D. The CDR3 spans 15 residues. Germline-derived CDR1 and CDR2 are LNHDA and SQIVND (reference sequence). V was trimmed by 7 bases and J by 1 base, leaving 15 bases between them.

The chain joins TRBV25-1 to TRBJ2-5; D is perhaps TRBD1 or TRBD2 (5 bases each). Trimming took off 5 bases at V and 6 bases at J, with 22 bases between the two ends. The germline gives CDR1 MGHDK, CDR2 SYGVNS. There are 16 residues in the CDR3. CDR3 in amino acids: CASSSFEGLSVKTQYF. The CDR3 DNA sequence: TGTGCCAGCAGTTCCTTCGAGGGGTTGAGCGTAAAGACCCAGTACTTC.

This clonotype was counted between two and nine times. The genes are TRBV11-2 and TRBJ2-2; tentative D call: TRBD1 (6 bases). Trimming left V 3 bases short and J 6 bases short, with 20 bases between. The CDR3 is 17 residues long. CDR1 is SGHAT and CDR2 is FQNNGV in the germline V gene. This chain's CDR3 is CASSLGLGRGAAGELFF. The CDR3 region has the DNA TGTGCCAGCAGCTTGGGTCTCGGCAGGGGCGCGGCCGGGGAGCTGTTTTTT. The full variable domain, its missing parts supplied by reference TRBV11-2 and TRBJ2-2, is EAGVAQSPRYKIIEKRQSVAFWCNPISGHATLYWYQQILGQGPKLLIQFQNNGVVDDSQLPKDRFSAERLKGVDSTLKIQPAKLEDSAVYLCASSLGLGRGAAGELFFGEGSRLTVL.

The genes are TRBV6-5 and TRBJ2-1, with 8 bases lining up with TRBD1. The germline V gene has CDR1 MNHEY and CDR2 SVGAGI. V shed 2 bases and J 3 bases; nucleotides not matched to a gene: 12. The CDR3 is 18 amino acids. Here the CDR3 reads CASSYRPMGRGLYNEQFF. The CDR3 coding sequence is TGTGCCAGCAGTTACAGACCTATGGGCAGGGGGCTCTACAATGAGCAGTTCTTC.

This clonotype turned up a few times. This sequence joins TRBV27 and TRBJ1-6; D is unresolved. CDR1 is MNHEY, CDR2 SMNVEV, per germline (reference sequence). The V and J ends lost 1 base and 6 bases respectively, with 7 bases between them. The CDR3 totals 14 residues. CDR3 in amino acids: CASSLWRINSPLHF. The CDR3 DNA reads as TGTGCCAGCAGTTTATGGCGGATTAATTCACCCCTCCACTTT.

Only a few counts were recorded for this clonotype. This chain joins TRBV20-1 and TRBJ2-3; 9 bases line up with TRBD2. In germline, CDR1 is DFQATT, CDR2 SNEGSKA (reference sequence). The V gene end was trimmed by 1 base and the J gene end by 2 bases; junction bases not matched to a gene: 10. The CDR3 has 17 residues. Written as DNA, the CDR3 is TGCAGTGCTAGAGCCTCGTGGCTAGCGGGAAACACAGATACGCAGTATTTT. This translates into CSARASWLAGNTDTQYF.

J is TRBJ2-3 and V is TRBV19; TRBD2 matches at 7 bases. The CDR3 contains 15 residues. The germline V gene encodes CDR1 LNHDA and CDR2 SQIVND (reference sequence). J was trimmed by 1 base and V by 6 bases; bases with no gene match: 7. Here the CDR3 reads CASSTLAAGTDTQYF. Here the CDR3 DNA reads TGTGCCAGTAGCACCCTAGCGGCTGGCACAGATACGCAGTATTTT.

V usage is TRBV15 and J usage is TRBJ2-1; D unclear. The V gene's germline CDR1 is LNHNV and CDR2 YYDKDF (reference sequence). V shed 7 bases and J shed 8 bases, with 15 bases lying between them. This CDR3 region has 13 residues. CDR3 loop: CATNKNGRDEQFF. Written as DNA, the CDR3 is TGTGCCACCAACAAGAACGGACGGGATGAGCAGTTCTTC.

The chain recombines TRBV4-3 with TRBJ1-1; D unresolved. Per the germline V gene, CDR1 is LGHNA and CDR2 is YSLEER. The CDR3 runs to 14 residues. The ends were cut back, 1 base at V and 0 bases at J, with 6 bases in the middle. CDR3 coding DNA: TGCGCCAGCAGCCAAGCGACACTGAACACTGAAGCTTTCTTT. Translation gives CASSQATLNTEAFF.

This clonotype was recorded a few times. This sequence joins TRBV6-1 and TRBJ2-7, with 10 bases fitting TRBD2. The CDR3 has 15 residues. CDR1 and CDR2 from the germline V gene are MNHNS and SASEGT. J gave up 2 bases and V 6 bases, and 7 bases lay outside the gene matches. The CDR3 sequence: CASRQRTSGTYEQYF. Here the CDR3 DNA reads TGTGCCAGCAGACAACGGACTAGCGGAACCTACGAGCAGTACTTC.

CDR3 in DNA: TGTGCCAGCAGCTTAGAGTTTAATCGAGGGGGAGCGACCCAGTACTTC. It encodes CASSLEFNRGGATQYF. This rearrangement joins TRBV7-9 to TRBJ2-5, with a possible D match to TRBD1 (6 bases). The ends were cut back, 1 base at V and 7 bases at J, with 19 bases in the middle. The CDR3 has 16 amino acids. Germline CDR1 reads SEHNR; CDR2 reads FQNEAQ (reference sequence).

The DNA for the CDR3 is TGCAGTGCTAGGGGGGGTAGCAATCAGCCCCAGCATTTT. As protein: CSARGGSNQPQHF. The gene calls are TRBV20-1 and TRBJ1-5; TRBD1 might be the D (5 bases). Per the germline V gene, CDR1 is DFQATT and CDR2 is SNEGSKA (reference sequence). This CDR3 is 13 amino acids long. V lost 3 bases and J lost 0, with 6 bases in between.

This clonotype was seen a handful of times. The chain uses TRBV6-1 and TRBJ2-7; 11 nucleotides line up with TRBD2. Germline loops: CDR1 MNHNS, CDR2 SASEGT. V lost 7 bases and J lost 2; bases outside the gene matches: 7. This CDR3 has 15 amino acids. Written as DNA, the CDR3 is TGTGCCAGCACGGGGACTAGCGGATCTACCTACGAGCAGTACTTC. This sequence encodes CASTGTSGSTYEQYF.

The chain is built from TRBV19 and TRBJ1-1, with D tentatively TRBD1 (6 bases). The germline CDR1 and CDR2 sequences are LNHDA and SQIVND (reference sequence). The CDR3 extends over 15 amino acids. The ends were cut back, 7 bases at V and 5 bases at J, with 20 bases in the middle. CDR3 sequence (DNA): TGTGCCAGTAAAACGGGGGCGGGGAAGGGTACTGAAGCTTTCTTT. This sequence encodes CASKTGAGKGTEAFF.

The J gene is TRBJ2-4, the V gene TRBV6-5, with 8 bases aligning to TRBD1. Per germline, CDR1 MNHEY and CDR2 SVGAGI. CDR3 size: 14 residues. The V gene end was trimmed by 0 bases and the J gene end by 10 bases; junction bases not matched to a gene: 5. CDR3 nucleotides: TGTGCCAGCAGTTACTCGGGTGGGGACAGGATTCAGTACTTC. It yields the protein CASSYSGGDRIQYF.

This clonotype showed up just a few times. The CDR3 nucleotides read TGTGCCAGCAGCCCTAGCGGGAGGATTTACGAGCAGTACTTC. It specifies CASSPSGRIYEQYF. V usage is TRBV7-9 and J usage is TRBJ2-7; 11 nucleotides align to TRBD2. Germline CDR1 reads SEHNR; CDR2 reads FQNEAQ (reference sequence). CDR3 length: 14 amino acids. The J segment lost 4 bases and the V segment lost 5 bases, leaving 4 bases of the junction unmatched.

The CDR3 DNA reads TGCGCCAGCAGCCAAGAGACTAGCGGCTTGAGGGGGGAGACCCAGTACTTC. This sequence encodes CASSQETSGLRGETQYF. This chain links TRBV4-1 with TRBJ2-5; the match to TRBD2 covers 9 bases. The CDR3 contains 17 residues. Germline CDR1 MGHRA, CDR2 YSYEKL. J lost 5 bases, V lost 0 bases, and 10 bases had no gene match.

The chain employs TRBV30 and TRBJ1-1; a weak D match, TRBD1 (6 bases). The CDR3 consists of 12 residues. Trimming pared 8 bases from V and 7 bases from J, leaving 17 bases between. The V gene's germline CDR1 is GTSNPN and CDR2 SVGIG (reference sequence). CDR3 in amino acids: CALDHGTLEAFF. The CDR3, as DNA: TGTGCCCTGGACCACGGGACACTTGAAGCTTTCTTT.

This clonotype has more than one count but fewer than ten. V usage is TRBV20-1 and J usage is TRBJ1-5, with no clear D. V dropped 3 bases and J dropped 4 bases, with 16 bases sitting between them. CDR1 and CDR2 (germline): DFQATT, SNEGSKA (reference sequence). The CDR3 extends over 15 amino acids. CDR3 amino acids: CSASMEGLGNQPQHF. CDR3 DNA: TGCAGTGCTAGTATGGAAGGGTTGGGGAATCAGCCCCAGCATTTT.

This clonotype was found a few times. The genes are TRBV7-2 and TRBJ2-3; maybe TRBD2 (6 bases). The V gene lost 0 bases and the J gene lost 1 base, with 11 bases spanning the gap. The V gene's germline CDR1 is SGHTA and CDR2 FQGNSA. The length of the CDR3 is 16 residues. The CDR3 nucleotides read TGTGCCAGCAGCTTAGCGCGTAGCGGACGCACAGATACGCAGTATTTT. This encodes CASSLARSGRTDTQYF.